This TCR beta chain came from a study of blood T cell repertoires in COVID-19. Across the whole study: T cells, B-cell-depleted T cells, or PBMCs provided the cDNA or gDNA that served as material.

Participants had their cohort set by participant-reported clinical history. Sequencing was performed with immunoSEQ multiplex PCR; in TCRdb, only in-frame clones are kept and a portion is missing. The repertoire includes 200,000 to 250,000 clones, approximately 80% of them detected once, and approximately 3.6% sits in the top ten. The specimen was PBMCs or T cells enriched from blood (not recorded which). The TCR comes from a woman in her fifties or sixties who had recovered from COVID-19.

The CDR3 DNA is TGTGCCAGTAGTATAGGCGGGAGAATCAATGAGCAGTTCTTC. Encoded protein: CASSIGGRINEQFF. The chain uses TRBV19 and TRBJ2-1; TRBD2 matches 7 bases. Trimming at V came to 1 base and at J to 6 bases, leaving 3 bases not matched to a gene. The CDR3 extends over 14 amino acids. Germline V gene data show CDR1 as LNHDA and CDR2 as SQIVND (reference sequence).